The sequence of this TCR beta chain was determined in a study of T cells in Graves' hyperthyroidism and ophthalmopathy. At least ten counts were recorded for this clonotype. As yet, its antigen is unknown. General study points: Before onset, ophthalmopathy was predicted by the model a median roughly 6.4 months earlier.

V lost 5 bases, J lost 10 bases, and 8 bases stayed unmatched. Germline loops: CDR1 LNHNV, CDR2 YYDKDF (reference sequence). The CDR3 sequence is 15 residues long. Amplification targeted TCR beta CDR3 regions from RNA transcripts. The HTBI primer set served for first-round RT-PCR of the TCR CDR3. TCRdb analysed the multiplex PCR reads with MiXCR anew, one entry per CDR3 protein. This repertoire shows under 750,000 distinct CDR3 sequences, 15% to 20% found once; its top ten account for over 15%. Hyperthyroidism, newly diagnosed and lasting under 2 months, affected patients aged 18 to 65. Together with thyroid ultrasound, orbital computed tomography, serum thyroxine and TRAb, clinical symptoms were used for diagnoses.

The chain combines TRBV15 with TRBJ1-6; 10 bases are shared with TRBD1. The sample comprised blood. This sequence originates from a woman between 45 and 65 years old with Graves' hyperthyroidism that later progressed to Graves' ophthalmopathy. Written as DNA, the CDR3 is TGTGCCACCAGCGGTGAAAGGGACAGGGGCTCACCCCTCCACTTT. Translation: CATSGERDRGSPLHF.